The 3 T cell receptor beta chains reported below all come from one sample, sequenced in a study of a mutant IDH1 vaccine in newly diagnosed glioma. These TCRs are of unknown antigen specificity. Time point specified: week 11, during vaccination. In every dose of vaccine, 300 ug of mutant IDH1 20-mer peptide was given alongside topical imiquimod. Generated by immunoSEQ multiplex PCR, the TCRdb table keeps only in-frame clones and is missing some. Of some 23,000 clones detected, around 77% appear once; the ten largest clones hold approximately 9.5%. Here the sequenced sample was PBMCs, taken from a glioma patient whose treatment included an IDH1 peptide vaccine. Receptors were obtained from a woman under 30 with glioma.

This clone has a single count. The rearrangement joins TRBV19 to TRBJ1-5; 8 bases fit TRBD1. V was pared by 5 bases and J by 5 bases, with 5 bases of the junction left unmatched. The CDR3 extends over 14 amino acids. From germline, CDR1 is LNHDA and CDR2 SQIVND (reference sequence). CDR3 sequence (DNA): TGTGCCAGTAGTCCACAGGGGGTCGATCAGCCCCAGCATTTT. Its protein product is CASSPQGVDQPQHF.

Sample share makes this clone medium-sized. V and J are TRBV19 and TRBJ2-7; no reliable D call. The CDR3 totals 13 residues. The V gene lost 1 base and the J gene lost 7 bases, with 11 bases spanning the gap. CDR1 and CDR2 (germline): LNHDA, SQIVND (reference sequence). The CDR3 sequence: CASSIGVSTEQYF. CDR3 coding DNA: TGTGCCAGTAGTATAGGAGTTAGTACGGAGCAGTACTTC.

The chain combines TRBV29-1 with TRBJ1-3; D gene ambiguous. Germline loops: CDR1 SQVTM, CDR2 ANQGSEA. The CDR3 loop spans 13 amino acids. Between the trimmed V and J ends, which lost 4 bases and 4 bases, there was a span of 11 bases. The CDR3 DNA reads TGCAGCGTTGTAGGAACGCTAGGAAACACCATATATTTT. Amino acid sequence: CSVVGTLGNTIYF.